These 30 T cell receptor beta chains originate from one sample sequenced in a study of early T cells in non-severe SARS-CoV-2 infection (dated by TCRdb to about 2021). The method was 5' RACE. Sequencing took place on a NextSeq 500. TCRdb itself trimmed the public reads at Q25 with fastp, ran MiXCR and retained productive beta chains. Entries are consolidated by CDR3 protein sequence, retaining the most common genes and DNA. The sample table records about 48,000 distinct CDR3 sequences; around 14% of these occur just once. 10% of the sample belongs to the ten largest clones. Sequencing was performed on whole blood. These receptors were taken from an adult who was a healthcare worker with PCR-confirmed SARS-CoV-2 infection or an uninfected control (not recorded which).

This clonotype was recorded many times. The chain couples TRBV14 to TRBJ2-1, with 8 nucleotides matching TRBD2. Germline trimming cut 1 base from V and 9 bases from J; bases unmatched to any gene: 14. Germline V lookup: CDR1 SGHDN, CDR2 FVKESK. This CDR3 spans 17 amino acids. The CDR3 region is CASSQARTSGLLGEQFF. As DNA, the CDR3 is TGTGCCAGCAGCCAAGCCCGTACTAGCGGACTGCTCGGTGAGCAGTTCTTC.

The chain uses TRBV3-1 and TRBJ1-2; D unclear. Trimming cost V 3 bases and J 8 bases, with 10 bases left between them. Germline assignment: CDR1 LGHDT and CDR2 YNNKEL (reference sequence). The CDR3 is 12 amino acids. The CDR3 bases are TGTGCCAGCAGCCAGACCTTCGGGGGCTACACCTTC. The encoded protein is CASSQTFGGYTF.

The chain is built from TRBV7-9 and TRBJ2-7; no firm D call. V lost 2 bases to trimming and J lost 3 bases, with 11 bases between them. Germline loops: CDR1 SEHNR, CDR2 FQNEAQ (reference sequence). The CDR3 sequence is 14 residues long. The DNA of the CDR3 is TGTGCCAGCAGCTTAACCAGAGTTCACTACGAGCAGTACTTC. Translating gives CASSLTRVHYEQYF.

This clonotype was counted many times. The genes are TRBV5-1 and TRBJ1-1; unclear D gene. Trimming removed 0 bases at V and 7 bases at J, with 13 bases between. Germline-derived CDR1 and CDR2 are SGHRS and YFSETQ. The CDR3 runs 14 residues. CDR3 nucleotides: TGCGCCAGCAGCTTGGTCGTCGGGCAGCATGAAGCTTTCTTT. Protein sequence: CASSLVVGQHEAFF.

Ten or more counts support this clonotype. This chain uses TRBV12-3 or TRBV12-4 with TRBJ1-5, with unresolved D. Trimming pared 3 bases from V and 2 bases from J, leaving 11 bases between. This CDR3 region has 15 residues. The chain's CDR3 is CASSFYGNRNQPQHF. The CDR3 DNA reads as TGTGCCAGCAGTTTTTACGGGAACCGCAATCAGCCCCAGCATTTT.

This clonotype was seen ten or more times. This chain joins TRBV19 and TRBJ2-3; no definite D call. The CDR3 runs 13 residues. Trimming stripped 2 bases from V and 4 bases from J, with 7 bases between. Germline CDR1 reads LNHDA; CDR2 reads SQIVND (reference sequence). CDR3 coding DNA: TGTGCCAGTAGTATAAAAGCTCCAGATACGCAGTATTTT. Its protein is CASSIKAPDTQYF.

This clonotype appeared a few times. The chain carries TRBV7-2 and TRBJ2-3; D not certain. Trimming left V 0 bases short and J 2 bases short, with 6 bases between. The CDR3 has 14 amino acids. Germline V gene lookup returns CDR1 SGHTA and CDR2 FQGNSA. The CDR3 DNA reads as TGTGCCAGCAGCTTAGCCCACTCCACAGATACGCAGTATTTT. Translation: CASSLAHSTDTQYF.

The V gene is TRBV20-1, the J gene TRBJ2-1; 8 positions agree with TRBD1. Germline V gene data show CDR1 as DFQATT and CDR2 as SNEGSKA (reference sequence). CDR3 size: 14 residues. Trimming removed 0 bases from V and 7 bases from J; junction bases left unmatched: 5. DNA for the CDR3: TGCAGTGCTAGAGATCCAGGACAGGGAAATGAGCAGTTCTTC. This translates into CSARDPGQGNEQFF.

CDR3 protein: CASSYLGAGTDTQYF. Here the CDR3 DNA reads TGTGCCAGCAGTTACCTTGGGGCGGGCACAGATACGCAGTATTTT. The J gene is TRBJ2-3, the V gene TRBV6-5; D is perhaps TRBD1 (5 bases). The CDR3 loop spans 15 amino acids. Germline V CDR1 and CDR2: MNHEY, SVGAGI. Between the trimmed V and J ends, which lost 2 bases and 1 base, there was a span of 10 bases.

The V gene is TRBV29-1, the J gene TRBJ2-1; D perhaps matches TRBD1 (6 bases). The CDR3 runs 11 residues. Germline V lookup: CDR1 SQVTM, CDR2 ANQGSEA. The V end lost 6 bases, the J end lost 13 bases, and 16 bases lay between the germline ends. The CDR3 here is CSVPGQSRQFF. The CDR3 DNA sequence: TGCAGCGTCCCCGGACAGTCCCGACAGTTCTTC.

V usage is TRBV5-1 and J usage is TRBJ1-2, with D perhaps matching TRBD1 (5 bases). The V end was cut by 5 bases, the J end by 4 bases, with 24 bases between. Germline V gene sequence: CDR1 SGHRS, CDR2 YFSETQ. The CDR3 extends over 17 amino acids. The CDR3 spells CASRSHSHGGMGYGYTF. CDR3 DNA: TGCGCCAGCAGGAGCCATTCCCACGGGGGGATGGGCTATGGCTACACCTTC.

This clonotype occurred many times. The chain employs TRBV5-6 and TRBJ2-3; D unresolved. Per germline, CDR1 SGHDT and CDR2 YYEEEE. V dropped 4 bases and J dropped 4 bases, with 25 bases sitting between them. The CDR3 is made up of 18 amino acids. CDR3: CASSPLVDGFLGSDTQYF. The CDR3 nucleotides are TGTGCCAGCAGCCCCCTTGTGGACGGCTTCCTAGGCTCAGATACGCAGTATTTT.

The CDR3 loop reads CASSLETEGDTQYF. As DNA, the CDR3 is TGCGCCAGCAGCTTGGAGACCGAAGGGGATACGCAGTATTTT. V gene TRBV5-1 combines with J gene TRBJ2-3; no clear D. V was shortened by 0 bases and J by 6 bases, with 11 bases between the two germline ends. Looked up from germline, CDR1 is SGHRS and CDR2 is YFSETQ. The CDR3 is made up of 14 amino acids.

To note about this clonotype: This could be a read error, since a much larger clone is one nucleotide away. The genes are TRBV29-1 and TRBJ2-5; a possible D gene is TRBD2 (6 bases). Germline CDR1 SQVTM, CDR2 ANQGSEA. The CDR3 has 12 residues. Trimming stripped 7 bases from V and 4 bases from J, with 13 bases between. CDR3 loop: CSARRAGETQYF. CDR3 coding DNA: TGCAGCGCCCGGAGGGCCGGAGAGACCCAGTACTTC.

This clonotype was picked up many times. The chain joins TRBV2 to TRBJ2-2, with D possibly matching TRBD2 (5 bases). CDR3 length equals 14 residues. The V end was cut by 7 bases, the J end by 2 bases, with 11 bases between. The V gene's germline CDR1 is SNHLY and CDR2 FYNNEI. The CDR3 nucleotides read TGTGCCAGCATGAGGGTCTTTAACACCGGGGAGCTGTTTTTT. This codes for CASMRVFNTGELFF.

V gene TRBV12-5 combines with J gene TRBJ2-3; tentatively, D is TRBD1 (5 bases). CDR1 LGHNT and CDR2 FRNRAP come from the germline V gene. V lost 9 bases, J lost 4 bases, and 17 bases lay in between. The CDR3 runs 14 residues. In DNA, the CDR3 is TGTGCTAGCTCACAGGACGGACCAGCAGATACGCAGTATTTT. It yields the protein CASSQDGPADTQYF.

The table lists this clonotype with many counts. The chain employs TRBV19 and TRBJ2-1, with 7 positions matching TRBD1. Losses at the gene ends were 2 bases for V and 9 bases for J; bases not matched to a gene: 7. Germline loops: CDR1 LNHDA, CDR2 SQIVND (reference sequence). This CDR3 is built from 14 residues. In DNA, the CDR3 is TGTGCCAGTAGTATAAACAGGGGCTCGAGTGAGCAGTTCTTC. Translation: CASSINRGSSEQFF. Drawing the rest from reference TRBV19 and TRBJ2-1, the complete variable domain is DGGITQSPKYLFRKEGQNVTLSCEQNLNHDAMYWYRQDPGQGLRLIYYSQIVNDFQKGDIAEGYSVSREKKESFPLTVTSAQKNPTAFYLCASSINRGSSEQFFGPGTRLTVL.

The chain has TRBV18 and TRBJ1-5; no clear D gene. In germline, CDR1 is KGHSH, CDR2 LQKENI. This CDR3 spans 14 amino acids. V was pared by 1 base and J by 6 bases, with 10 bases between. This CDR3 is CASSPLGLGQPQHF. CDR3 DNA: TGTGCCAGCTCACCACTAGGGTTGGGTCAGCCCCAGCATTTT.

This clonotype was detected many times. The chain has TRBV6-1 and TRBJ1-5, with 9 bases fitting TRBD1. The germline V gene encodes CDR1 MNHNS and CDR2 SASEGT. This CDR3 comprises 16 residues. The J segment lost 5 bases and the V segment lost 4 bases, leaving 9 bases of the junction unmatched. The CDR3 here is CASSARTGEGDQPQHF. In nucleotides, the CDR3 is TGTGCCAGCAGTGCCCGGACAGGGGAGGGAGATCAGCCCCAGCATTTT.

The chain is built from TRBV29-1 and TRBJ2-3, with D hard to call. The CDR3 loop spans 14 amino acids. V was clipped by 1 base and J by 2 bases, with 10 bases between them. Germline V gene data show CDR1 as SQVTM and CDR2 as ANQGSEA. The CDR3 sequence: CSVEASNYTDTQYF. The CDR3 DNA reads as TGCAGCGTTGAAGCCAGTAATTACACAGATACGCAGTATTTT.

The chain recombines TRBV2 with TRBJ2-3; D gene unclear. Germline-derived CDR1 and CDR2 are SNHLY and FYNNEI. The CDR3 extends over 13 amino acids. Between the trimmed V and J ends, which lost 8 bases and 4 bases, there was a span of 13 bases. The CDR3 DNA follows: TGTGCCAGCGGTCCCCTGCAGGCAGATACGCAGTATTTT. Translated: CASGPLQADTQYF.

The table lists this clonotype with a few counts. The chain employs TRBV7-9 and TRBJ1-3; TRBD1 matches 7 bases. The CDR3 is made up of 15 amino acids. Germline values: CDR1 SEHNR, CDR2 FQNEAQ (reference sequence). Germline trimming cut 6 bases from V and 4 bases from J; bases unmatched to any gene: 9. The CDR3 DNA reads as TGTGCCAGCAGGTTAACCGGGACAGTGGGAAACACCATATATTTT. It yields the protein CASRLTGTVGNTIYF.

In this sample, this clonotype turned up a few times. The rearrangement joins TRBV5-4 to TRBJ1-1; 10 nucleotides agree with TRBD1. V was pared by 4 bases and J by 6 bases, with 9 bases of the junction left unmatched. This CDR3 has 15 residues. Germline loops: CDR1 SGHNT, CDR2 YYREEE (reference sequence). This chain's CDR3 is CASSPWDRGRPEAFF. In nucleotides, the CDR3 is TGTGCCAGCAGCCCATGGGACAGGGGCCGCCCTGAAGCTTTCTTT.

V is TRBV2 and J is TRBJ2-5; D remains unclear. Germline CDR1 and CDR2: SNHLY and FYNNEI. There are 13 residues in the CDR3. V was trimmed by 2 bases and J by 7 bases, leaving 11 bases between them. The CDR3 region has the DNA TGTGCCAGCAGTGAATCGCCCCGCGGGACCCAGTACTTC. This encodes CASSESPRGTQYF.

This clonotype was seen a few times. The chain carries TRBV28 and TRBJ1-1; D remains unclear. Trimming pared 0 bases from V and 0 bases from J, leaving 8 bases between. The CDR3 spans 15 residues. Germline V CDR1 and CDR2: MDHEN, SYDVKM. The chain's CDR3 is CASSLWGKMNTEAFF. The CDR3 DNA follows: TGTGCCAGCAGTTTATGGGGGAAAATGAACACTGAAGCTTTCTTT.

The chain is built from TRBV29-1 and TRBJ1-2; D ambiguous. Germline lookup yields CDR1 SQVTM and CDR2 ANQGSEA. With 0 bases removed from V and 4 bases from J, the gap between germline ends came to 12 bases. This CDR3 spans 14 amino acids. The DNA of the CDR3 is TGCAGCGTTGAAGAGGACGAAGGAATCTATGGCTACACCTTC. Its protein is CSVEEDEGIYGYTF.

Here the CDR3 reads CASISRGTGGGYTF. The CDR3 bases are TGTGCCAGCATATCCCGAGGGACAGGTGGAGGCTACACCTTC. The chain uses TRBV6-6 and TRBJ1-2; TRBD1 aligns across 8 bases. CDR3 size: 14 residues. The V gene end was trimmed by 7 bases and the J gene end by 8 bases; junction bases not matched to a gene: 12. Germline V CDR1 and CDR2: MNHNY, SVGAGI (reference sequence).

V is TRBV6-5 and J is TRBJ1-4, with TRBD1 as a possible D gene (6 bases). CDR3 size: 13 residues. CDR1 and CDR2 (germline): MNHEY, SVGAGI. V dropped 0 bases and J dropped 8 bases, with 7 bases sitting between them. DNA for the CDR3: TGTGCCAGCAGTTACTCTGGACAGGAAAAACTGTTTTTT. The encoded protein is CASSYSGQEKLFF.

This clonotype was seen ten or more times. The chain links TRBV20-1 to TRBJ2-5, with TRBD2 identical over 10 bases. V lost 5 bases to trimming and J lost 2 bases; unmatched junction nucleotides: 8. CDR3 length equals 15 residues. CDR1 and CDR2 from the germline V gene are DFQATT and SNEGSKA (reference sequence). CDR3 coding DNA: TGCAGTGCTTTTAACACAGCGGGGGGGCAAGAGACCCAGTACTTC. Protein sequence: CSAFNTAGGQETQYF.

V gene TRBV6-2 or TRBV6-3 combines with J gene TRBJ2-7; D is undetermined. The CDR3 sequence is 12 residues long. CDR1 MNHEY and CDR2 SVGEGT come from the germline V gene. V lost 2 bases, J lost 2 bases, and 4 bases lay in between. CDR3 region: CASSYAPYEQYF. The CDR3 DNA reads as TGTGCCAGCAGTTACGCCCCCTACGAGCAGTACTTC.